These 3 T cell receptor beta chains were all obtained from the same sample, sequenced in a study of cytomegalovirus exposure and HLA in healthy donors. Sequencing was performed with immunoSEQ multiplex PCR; in TCRdb, only in-frame clones are kept and a portion is missing. This table has about 120,000 clones, around 95% appearing once. Sequencing used PBMCs. These receptors were taken from a man in his late teens or twenties in good health and CMV-seronegative.

V gene TRBV7-3 combines with J gene TRBJ2-2; D is possibly TRBD1 (5 bases). Per germline, CDR1 SGHTA and CDR2 FQGTGA. Trimming cost V 4 bases and J 0 bases, with 18 bases left between them. The CDR3 is 18 amino acids. CDR3 DNA sequence: TGTGCCAGCAGCTATTCCGGACACCAGTTCGCGAACACCGGGGAGCTGTTTTTT. Protein sequence: CASSYSGHQFANTGELFF.

V gene TRBV27 combines with J gene TRBJ2-5; 11 bases are shared with TRBD2. V lost 0 bases and J lost 1; bases outside the gene matches: 13. The germline V gene encodes CDR1 MNHEY and CDR2 SMNVEV (reference sequence). This CDR3 is 20 amino acids long. The CDR3 DNA follows: TGTGCCAGCAGTTTATCCCCCGGACTAGCGGGCAATCCGGCCCAAGAGACCCAGTACTTC. Translating gives CASSLSPGLAGNPAQETQYF.

This clone was counted once. V is TRBV7-9 and J is TRBJ2-3; possible D gene TRBD2, 6 bases. V was clipped by 5 bases and J by 2 bases, with 11 bases between them. The CDR3 extends over 14 amino acids. Germline CDR1 and CDR2: SEHNR and FQNEAQ (reference sequence). This chain's CDR3 is CASSRSGNTDTQYF. As DNA, the CDR3 is TGTGCCAGCAGCCGTAGCGGCAACACAGATACGCAGTATTTT. The variable domain in full, completed from reference TRBV7-9 and TRBJ2-3, reads DTGVSQNPRHKITKRGQNVTFRCDPISEHNRLYWYRQTLGQGPEFLTYFQNEAQLEKSRLLSDRFSAERPKGSFSTLEIQRTEQGDSAMYLCASSRSGNTDTQYFGPGTRLTVL.